This paragraph reports one T cell receptor beta chain. Its antigen remains unknown. It was RNA transcripts that yielded the amplified TCR beta CDR3 regions. The TCR CDR3 first-round RT-PCR relied on the HTBI primer set. Using its own MiXCR run on the multiplex PCR reads, TCRdb lists one record per CDR3 protein. Here the sample spans around 690,000 distinct CDR3 sequences, around 21% being singletons. The sample belongs to a study of T cells in Graves' hyperthyroidism and ophthalmopathy. Findings and limits, study-wide: Peripheral blood also featured most of the thyroid clonotypes expanded above 0.001. Ophthalmopathy and stable hyperthyroidism were separated by a 13 V-J model.

Patients with ophthalmopathy all had a Clinical Activity Score of at least 3, a NOSPECS grade of at least 4 and duration under 3 months. This CDR3 region has 14 residues. The V and J ends lost 7 bases and 2 bases, in that order; junction bases with no gene match: 7. Germline CDR1 and CDR2: SQVTM and ANQGSEA. This sequence joins TRBV29-1 and TRBJ1-5, with TRBD1 matching over 8 bases. Sequencing was carried out using blood. This clonotype originated in a man in his thirties or forties with Graves' ophthalmopathy. CDR3 DNA: TGCAGCGCCCAGACAGGGGACGGCAATCAGCCCCAGCATTTT. Amino acids: CSAQTGDGNQPQHF.